The next 8 T cell receptor beta chains were all read from a single sample in a study of identical twins. TCRdb reprocessed the 5' RACE reads with MiXCR, giving one entry per CDR3 protein. Of 400,000 to 650,000 distinct CDR3 sequences listed, about 20% are singletons. The same data also went into a second study, on T cells expressing NK-cell markers.

The specimen sequenced was CD4+ T cells sorted from blood. These receptors came from a woman aged 18-29 years in good health.

This clonotype was seen only a few times. This chain links TRBV27 with TRBJ1-6, with D possibly being TRBD1 (6 bases). V dropped 3 bases and J dropped 7 bases, with 19 bases sitting between them. There are 17 residues in the CDR3. Germline assignment: CDR1 MNHEY and CDR2 SMNVEV (reference sequence). As DNA, the CDR3 is TGTGCCAGCAGTTTTGCCGGAGCCGGGGGCGGGAATTCACCCCTCCACTTT. Translated, it gives CASSFAGAGGGNSPLHF.

The chain employs TRBV6-1 and TRBJ2-1; no clear D gene. The CDR3 runs to 14 residues. Germline lookup yields CDR1 MNHNS and CDR2 SASEGT. V dropped 3 bases and J dropped 7 bases, with 13 bases sitting between them. CDR3 region: CASSETGNTNEQFF. In nucleotides, the CDR3 is TGTGCCAGCAGTGAGACGGGTAACACAAATGAGCAGTTCTTC.

V is TRBV20-1 and J is TRBJ1-2; D remains ambiguous. The CDR3 is 11 residues long. Looked up from germline, CDR1 is DFQATT and CDR2 is SNEGSKA (reference sequence). V was trimmed by 4 bases and J by 3 bases, leaving 6 bases between them. This chain's CDR3 is CSAKRDYGYTF. CDR3 DNA: TGCAGTGCTAAGAGGGACTATGGCTACACCTTC.

The rearrangement uses TRBV6-2 or TRBV6-3 and TRBJ2-7; tentatively, D is TRBD1 (5 bases). CDR1 is MNHEY, CDR2 SVGEGT, per germline. Trimming took off 1 base at V and 6 bases at J, with 13 bases between the two ends. This CDR3 region has 14 residues. The CDR3 DNA sequence: TGTGCCAGCAGTTACTTTCAGGGCACAGGCGAGCAGTACTTC. It codes for CASSYFQGTGEQYF.

The chain joins TRBV7-3 to TRBJ2-1; no clear D. The length of the CDR3 is 16 residues. Germline CDR1 reads SGHTA; CDR2 reads FQGTGA. The V gene lost 1 base and the J gene lost 2 bases, with 12 bases spanning the gap. CDR3: CASSLIVGVPYNEQFF. In nucleotides, the CDR3 is TGTGCCAGCAGCTTAATTGTTGGGGTTCCCTACAATGAGCAGTTCTTC.

The CDR3 loop reads CASRILGGNEQYF. CDR3 coding DNA: TGTGCCAGCAGGATCCTAGGGGGTAACGAGCAGTACTTC. V gene TRBV11-2 combines with J gene TRBJ2-7; possible D gene TRBD1, 6 bases. The CDR3 spans 13 residues. Germline values: CDR1 SGHAT, CDR2 FQNNGV. V was trimmed by 6 bases and J by 5 bases, leaving 14 bases between them.

J is TRBJ2-7 and V is TRBV27, with TRBD2 matching over 9 bases. CDR1 and CDR2 (germline): MNHEY, SMNVEV (reference sequence). The junction had 12 bases not matched to a gene; V was cut back by 5 bases and J by 7 bases. The CDR3 has 15 amino acids. The CDR3 sequence: CASSPISGRGREQYF. The CDR3 DNA reads TGTGCCAGCAGTCCAATTAGCGGGAGAGGTCGGGAGCAGTACTTC.

The chain recombines TRBV27 with TRBJ2-7, with D possibly matching TRBD2 (6 bases). This CDR3 spans 16 amino acids. The germline CDR1 and CDR2 sequences are MNHEY and SMNVEV (reference sequence). The V end was cut by 1 base, the J end by 6 bases, with 19 bases between. CDR3 nucleotides: TGTGCCAGCAGTTTATTAGGTGTGGACTATGCCTCCGAGCAGTACTTC. Protein product: CASSLLGVDYASEQYF.